One sample yielded the 29 T cell receptor beta chains listed below, sequenced in a study of T-cell reconstitution after alpha-beta-depleted transplantation in children listed by TCRdb under 2016. The library was obtained by PCR. The run used an Illumina HiSeq 2500. Molecular barcoding was employed in the preparation of TCR libraries, with unique molecular identifiers being used to normalize TCRbeta repertoire quantification. The public reads were quality trimmed at Q25 with fastp and then assembled into clones with MiXCR by TCRdb, keeping productive beta chains. Rows are combined by CDR3 protein, so each entry shows the most common genes and DNA. The sample data list nearly 250,000 distinct CDR3 sequences, and 8.2% of these were observed just once. About 6.4% of the sample belongs to the ten largest clones. The intended sense of this specimen's treatment or condition label: allogeneic hematopoietic cell transplantation with graft depleted of TCRalphabeta T cells and CD19 B cells.

The sequencing used PBMCs, mostly from graft donor cells, collected 180 days after TCRalphabeta/CD19-depleted stem cell transplant. These receptors were collected from a male patient younger than 18 who had a stem cell transplant for acute lymphoblastic leukemia, so the T cells may come from the graft donor.

This clonotype occurred many times. V and J are TRBV7-3 and TRBJ2-3; either TRBD1 or TRBD2 may fit D (5 bases each). The germline V gene encodes CDR1 SGHTA and CDR2 FQGTGA. The CDR3 is 18 amino acids. Trimming pared 1 base from V and 2 bases from J, leaving 19 bases between. CDR3 region: CASSLIGRGARNTDTQYF. DNA for the CDR3: TGTGCCAGCAGCTTAATTGGGCGAGGGGCGCGGAACACAGATACGCAGTATTTT.

The V gene is TRBV20-1, the J gene TRBJ2-5; the D is unclear. The germline gives CDR1 DFQATT, CDR2 SNEGSKA (reference sequence). The CDR3 contains 15 residues. V was clipped by 3 bases and J by 1 base, with 15 bases between them. CDR3 sequence reads: CSARPPGRIQETQYF. The CDR3 DNA follows: TGCAGTGCTAGGCCCCCTGGACGGATCCAAGAGACCCAGTACTTC.

In its sample, this clonotype was seen many times. This chain links TRBV10-3 with TRBJ2-2; 7 bases are a match to TRBD2. The CDR3 totals 16 residues. Germline CDR1 ENHRY, CDR2 SYGVKD. The ends lost 3 bases at V and 4 bases at J; junction bases unmatched: 8. The CDR3 bases are TGTGCCATCAGTGATCGTAGGCGGGAGCGCACCGGGGAGCTGTTTTTT. Translating gives CAISDRRRERTGELFF.

This clonotype was seen repeatedly, ten times or more. The chain carries TRBV7-6 and TRBJ1-1; 9 nucleotides align to TRBD1. The CDR3 loop spans 15 amino acids. Trimming cost V 5 bases and J 3 bases; bases outside gene matches: 7. CDR1 SGHVS and CDR2 FNYEAQ come from the germline V gene. The CDR3 coding sequence is TGTGCCAGCAGCGACACAGGGGGCAGCGACACTGAAGCTTTCTTT. This translates into CASSDTGGSDTEAFF.

This chain uses TRBV27 with TRBJ2-5, with TRBD2 as a possible D gene (6 bases). CDR1 and CDR2 (germline): MNHEY, SMNVEV (reference sequence). The V end was cut by 4 bases, the J end by 3 bases, with 15 bases between. The CDR3 sequence is 15 residues long. This chain's CDR3 is CASSSGRLGEETQYF. As DNA, the CDR3 is TGTGCCAGCAGTTCCGGGAGATTAGGAGAAGAGACCCAGTACTTC.

Ten or more counts support this clonotype. J is TRBJ1-4 and V is TRBV12-3 or TRBV12-4, with TRBD1 identical over 10 bases. The CDR3 has 15 residues. With 11 bases clipped from V and 0 bases from J, the junction kept 6 bases outside the gene matches. CDR3 sequence: CAFPDRGTTNEKLFF. The CDR3 coding sequence is TGTGCCTTCCCGGACAGGGGGACAACTAATGAAAAACTGTTTTTT.

Ten or more counts support this clonotype. V is TRBV20-1 and J is TRBJ1-6, with TRBD1 as a possible D gene (6 bases). Per germline, CDR1 DFQATT and CDR2 SNEGSKA (reference sequence). Between the trimmed V and J ends, which lost 1 base and 8 bases, there was a span of 15 bases. The CDR3 has 15 amino acids. The CDR3 region is CSARGGGAGYSPLHF. The CDR3 nucleotides are TGCAGTGCTAGAGGTGGGGGCGCAGGATATTCACCCCTCCACTTT.

There are a few counts of this clonotype. The chain links TRBV5-6 to TRBJ2-2; TRBD2 aligns across 10 bases. Trimming at V came to 0 bases and at J to 5 bases, leaving 7 bases not matched to a gene. CDR3 length equals 17 residues. Germline-derived CDR1 and CDR2 are SGHDT and YYEEEE. CDR3 coding DNA: TGTGCCAGCAGCTTGGGGCTAGCGGGAGTTCAGACCGGGGAGCTGTTTTTT. Translated: CASSLGLAGVQTGELFF.

Ten or more counts support this clonotype. The genes are TRBV18 and TRBJ2-3; D is unclear. CDR1 is KGHSH, CDR2 LQKENI, per germline. Trimming pared 0 bases from V and 4 bases from J, leaving 8 bases between. CDR3 size: 14 residues. CDR3 sequence reads: CASSPPLTSDTQYF. DNA of the CDR3: TGTGCCAGCTCACCACCGCTGACCTCAGATACGCAGTATTTT.

The table lists this clonotype with many counts. The chain uses TRBV28 and TRBJ2-4; TRBD1 aligns across 8 bases. The CDR3 has 12 amino acids. Germline V gene data show CDR1 as MDHEN and CDR2 as SYDVKM. Losses at the gene ends were 3 bases for V and 11 bases for J; bases not matched to a gene: 3. CDR3 protein: CASSLDRALQYF. CDR3 nucleotides: TGTGCCAGCAGTTTGGACAGGGCCCTTCAGTACTTC. Full variable domain (rest looked up from reference TRBV28 and TRBJ2-4): DVKVTQSSRYLVKRTGEKVFLECVQDMDHENMFWYRQDPGLGLRLIYFSYDVKMKEKGDIPEGYSVSREKKERFSLILESASTNQTSMYLCASSLDRALQYFGAGTRLSVL.

Many counts were recorded for this clonotype. This chain connects TRBV10-3 to TRBJ2-2, with 8 positions matching TRBD1. In germline, CDR1 is ENHRY, CDR2 SYGVKD. J gave up 2 bases and V 1 base, and 6 bases lay outside the gene matches. This CDR3 contains 17 residues. The DNA for the CDR3 is TGTGCCATCAGTGAGTTCTCCGGACAGGGAAACACCGGGGAGCTGTTTTTT. Its translation: CAISEFSGQGNTGELFF.

This clonotype was picked up many times. The V and J genes are TRBV7-2 and TRBJ2-7, with a weak D call TRBD2 (5 bases). Germline V gives CDR1 SGHTA, CDR2 FQGNSA. V was pared by 1 base and J by 3 bases, with 10 bases between. This CDR3 spans 14 amino acids. CDR3 bases: TGTGCCAGCAGCTTAGTATCGGAGGACTACGAGCAGTACTTC. Protein: CASSLVSEDYEQYF.

The chain uses TRBV6-5 and TRBJ2-5, with D perhaps TRBD2 (5 bases). Trimming took off 6 bases at V and 3 bases at J, with 8 bases between the two ends. This CDR3 is built from 12 residues. Germline V CDR1 and CDR2: MNHEY, SVGAGI. CDR3 amino acids: CASRTGKETQYF. The CDR3 nucleotides are TGTGCCAGCAGGACGGGGAAAGAGACCCAGTACTTC.

The sample holds many counts of this clonotype. This chain uses TRBV20-1 with TRBJ1-5, with TRBD1 matching over 7 bases. Germline-derived CDR1 and CDR2 are DFQATT and SNEGSKA (reference sequence). CDR3 length: 12 residues. The V gene end was trimmed by 8 bases and the J gene end by 3 bases; junction bases not matched to a gene: 4. The CDR3 DNA is TGCAGTTTTGGACAGGTCAATCAGCCCCAGCATTTT. Encoded protein: CSFGQVNQPQHF.

This clonotype was picked up many times. V and J are TRBV5-1 and TRBJ1-1; TRBD1 is a possible D gene (5 bases). Germline CDR1 reads SGHRS; CDR2 reads YFSETQ. This CDR3 comprises 14 residues. V was trimmed by 8 bases and J by 1 base, leaving 15 bases between them. The CDR3 sequence: CARRQNPKNTEAFF. In DNA, the CDR3 is TGCGCCAGGAGACAGAATCCAAAGAACACTGAAGCTTTCTTT.

This clonotype is a singleton in its sample. This may be a read error: a much more frequent sequence differs by one nucleotide. This chain links TRBV5-1 with TRBJ1-2; D unclear. V dropped 3 bases and J dropped 7 bases, with 16 bases sitting between them. The CDR3 contains 14 residues. From germline, CDR1 is SGHRS and CDR2 YFSETQ. Here the CDR3 DNA reads TGCGCCAGCAGCTATGAAACAGCTAGAAGTGGCTACACCTTC. Its protein product is CASSYETARSGYTF.

In its sample, this clonotype was seen many times. This chain uses TRBV29-1 with TRBJ2-1; 8 bases agree with TRBD2. The CDR3 length is 14 residues. Losses at the gene ends were 3 bases for V and 4 bases for J; bases not matched to a gene: 5. Germline-derived CDR1 and CDR2 are SQVTM and ANQGSEA. This CDR3 reads CSVDVAGIYNEQFF. The CDR3 DNA follows: TGCAGCGTTGACGTAGCGGGAATATACAATGAGCAGTTCTTC.

Many counts were recorded for this clonotype. The chain combines TRBV29-1 with TRBJ1-1, with 8 bases lining up with TRBD1. This CDR3 comprises 14 residues. Losses at the gene ends were 7 bases for V and 4 bases for J; bases not matched to a gene: 11. CDR1 SQVTM and CDR2 ANQGSEA come from the germline V gene. The chain's CDR3 is CSGSDRGWSTEAFF. The CDR3 DNA sequence: TGCAGCGGATCAGACAGGGGTTGGAGCACTGAAGCTTTCTTT.

This clonotype was counted at least ten times. The chain combines TRBV20-1 with TRBJ2-1; D might be TRBD2 (7 bases). The CDR3 is 15 amino acids. The germline V gene has CDR1 DFQATT and CDR2 SNEGSKA (reference sequence). V was trimmed by 3 bases and J by 0 bases, leaving 12 bases between them. For the CDR3, the DNA is TGCAGTGCTAGTCTAGCGGACAGCTCCTACAATGAGCAGTTCTTC. It specifies CSASLADSSYNEQFF.

Ten or more counts support this clonotype. This chain connects TRBV19 to TRBJ2-1, with D perhaps being TRBD1 or TRBD2 (6 bases each). The CDR3 runs to 12 residues. Trimming stripped 9 bases from V and 7 bases from J, with 13 bases between. CDR1 and CDR2 (germline): LNHDA, SQIVND (reference sequence). In DNA, the CDR3 is TGTGCCAGCAGCATAGGGGGGAATGAGCAGTTCTTC. It specifies CASSIGGNEQFF.

This clonotype was seen repeatedly, ten times or more. The chain combines TRBV5-1 with TRBJ2-1; the match to TRBD1 covers 8 bases. The CDR3 is 14 amino acids. The V gene's germline CDR1 is SGHRS and CDR2 YFSETQ. Trimming removed 3 bases from V and 10 bases from J; junction bases left unmatched: 9. CDR3 sequence reads: CASSSGDRMGEQFF. The CDR3 nucleotides read TGCGCCAGCAGCTCGGGGGACAGGATGGGAGAGCAGTTCTTC.

This clonotype was found many times. The J gene is TRBJ1-5, the V gene TRBV12-3 or TRBV12-4; 10 positions match TRBD1. The CDR3 contains 15 residues. Trimming cost V 3 bases and J 5 bases; bases outside gene matches: 4. DNA for the CDR3: TGTGCCAGCAGTTTGGGGACAGGGGAGCATCAGCCCCAGCATTTT. Amino acid sequence: CASSLGTGEHQPQHF.

This clonotype was picked up many times. The rearrangement uses TRBV11-2 and TRBJ1-1; tentative D call: TRBD1 (6 bases). Germline V CDR1 and CDR2: SGHAT, FQNNGV. CDR3 size: 16 residues. The V end was cut by 5 bases, the J end by 10 bases, with 26 bases between. Here the CDR3 DNA reads TGTGCCAGCAGCCCAGGCCCCCGGACAGAAGCAATGGGAGCTTTCTTT. This encodes CASSPGPRTEAMGAFF.

In its sample, this clonotype was seen many times. This sequence joins TRBV7-8 and TRBJ1-5, with D hard to call. The V gene's germline CDR1 is SGHVS and CDR2 FQNEAQ. The CDR3 is made up of 15 amino acids. Trimming shortened V by 1 base and J by 3 bases, and 10 bases separated the two germline ends. In DNA form, the CDR3 reads TGTGCCAGCAGCTTAGGGCAGCCGATCAATCAGCCCCAGCATTTT. Residues: CASSLGQPINQPQHF.

Of note for this clonotype: This clone may be a read error of a much larger clone one base away. This chain links TRBV20-1 with TRBJ2-7, with D perhaps TRBD2 (6 bases). V lost 5 bases and J 2 bases, leaving 13 bases between the germline ends. CDR1 and CDR2 (germline): DFQATT, SNEGSKA (reference sequence). This CDR3 contains 13 residues. The CDR3 spells CSAYPGRAYEQYF. The CDR3 DNA sequence: TGCAGTGCTTACCCCGGGAGAGCCTACGAGCAGTACTTC.

This clonotype was picked up many times. The V and J genes are TRBV12-3 or TRBV12-4 and TRBJ1-4, with D hard to call. This CDR3 has 13 amino acids. V was shortened by 4 bases and J by 10 bases, with 13 bases between the two germline ends. CDR3: CASSSSRDGKLFF. The CDR3 DNA reads TGTGCCAGCAGTTCAAGCCGAGACGGAAAACTGTTTTTT.

With regard to this clonotype: Possible read error: a much larger clone is one base away. The genes are TRBV5-1 and TRBJ2-3, with unresolved D. V dropped 6 bases and J dropped 2 bases, with 10 bases sitting between them. Germline CDR1 is SGHRS and CDR2 is YFSETQ. The CDR3 has 13 amino acids. CDR3 protein: CASKGQTTDTQYF. The CDR3 nucleotides are TGCGCCAGCAAGGGCCAGACCACAGATACGCAGTATTTT.

This clonotype was counted at least ten times. The rearrangement links TRBV27 to TRBJ2-6; D is unclear. The germline V gene encodes CDR1 MNHEY and CDR2 SMNVEV (reference sequence). Trimming left V 3 bases short and J 0 bases short, with 3 bases between. The CDR3 is 14 residues long. The CDR3 here is CASSFNSGANVLTF. The DNA for the CDR3 is TGTGCCAGCAGTTTCAACTCTGGGGCCAACGTCCTGACTTTC.

This clonotype showed up many times. V usage is TRBV5-5 and J usage is TRBJ2-1, with TRBD2 identical over 15 bases. This CDR3 contains 15 residues. Germline lookup yields CDR1 SGHKS and CDR2 YYEKEE (reference sequence). With V trimmed by 0 bases and J by 14 bases, 6 bases remained unmatched. The CDR3 DNA reads as TGTGCCAGCAGCTTGGCCGGACTAGCGGGAGGGGTAGAGTTCTTC. Its translation is CASSLAGLAGGVEFF.